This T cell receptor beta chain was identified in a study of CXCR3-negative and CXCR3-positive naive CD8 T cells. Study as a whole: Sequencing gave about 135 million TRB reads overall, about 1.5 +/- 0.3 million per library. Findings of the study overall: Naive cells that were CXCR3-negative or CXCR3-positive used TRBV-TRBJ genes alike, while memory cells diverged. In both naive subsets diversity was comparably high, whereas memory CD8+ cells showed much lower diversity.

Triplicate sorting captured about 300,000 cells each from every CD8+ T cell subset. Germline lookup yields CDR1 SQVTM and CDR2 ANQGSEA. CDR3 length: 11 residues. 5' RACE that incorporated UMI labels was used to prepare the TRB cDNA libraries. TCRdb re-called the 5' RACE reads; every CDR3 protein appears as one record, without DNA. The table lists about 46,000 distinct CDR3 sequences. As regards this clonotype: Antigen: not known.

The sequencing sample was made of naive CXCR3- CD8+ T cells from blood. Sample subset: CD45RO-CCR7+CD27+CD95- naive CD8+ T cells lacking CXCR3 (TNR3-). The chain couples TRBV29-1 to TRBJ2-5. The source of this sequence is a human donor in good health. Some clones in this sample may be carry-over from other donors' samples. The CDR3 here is CSDPSGPKEYF.